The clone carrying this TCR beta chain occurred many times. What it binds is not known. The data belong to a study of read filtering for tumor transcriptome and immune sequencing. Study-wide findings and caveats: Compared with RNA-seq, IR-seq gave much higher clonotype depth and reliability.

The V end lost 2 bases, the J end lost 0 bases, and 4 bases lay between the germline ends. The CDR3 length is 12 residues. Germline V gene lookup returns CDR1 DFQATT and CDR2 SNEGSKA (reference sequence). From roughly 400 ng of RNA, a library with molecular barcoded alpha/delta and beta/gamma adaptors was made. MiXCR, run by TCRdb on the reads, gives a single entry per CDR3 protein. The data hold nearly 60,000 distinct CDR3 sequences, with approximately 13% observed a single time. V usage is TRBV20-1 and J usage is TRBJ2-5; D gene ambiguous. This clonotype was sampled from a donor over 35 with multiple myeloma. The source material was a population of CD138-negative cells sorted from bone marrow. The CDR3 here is CSARRNQETQYF. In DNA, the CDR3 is TGCAGTGCTAGACGGAACCAAGAGACCCAGTACTTC.